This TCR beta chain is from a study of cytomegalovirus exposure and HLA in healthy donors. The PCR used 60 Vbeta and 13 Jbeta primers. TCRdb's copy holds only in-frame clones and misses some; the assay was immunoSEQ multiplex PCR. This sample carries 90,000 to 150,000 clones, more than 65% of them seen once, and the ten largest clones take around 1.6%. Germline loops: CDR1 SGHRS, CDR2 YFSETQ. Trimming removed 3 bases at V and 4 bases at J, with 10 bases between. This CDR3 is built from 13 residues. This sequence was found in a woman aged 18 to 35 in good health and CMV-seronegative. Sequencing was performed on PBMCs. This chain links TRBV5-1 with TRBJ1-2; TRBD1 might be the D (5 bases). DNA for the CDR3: TGCGCCAGCAGCTCACAGGTGACCTATGGCTACACCTTC. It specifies CASSSQVTYGYTF.